A single T cell receptor (beta chain) is shown here with its context. Its specificity is not known. This sample was taken from a study of cytomegalovirus exposure and HLA in healthy donors. Findings of the study overall: In a later analysis, at a false discovery rate of 0.05, over 15,000 TCR beta sequences matched HLA alleles. Reported findings show TCR beta sequences accurately forecast HLA-A and HLA-B alleles in most subjects.

PCR was performed using 60 Vbeta and 13 Jbeta primers. Sequenced by immunoSEQ multiplex PCR; TCRdb stores in-frame clones only, minus some. The sample lists 150,000 to 200,000 clones, 78% occurring once. The germline gives CDR1 LNHNV, CDR2 YYDKDF (reference sequence). CDR3 length: 14 amino acids. V lost 0 bases and J 8 bases, leaving 13 bases between the germline ends. This sequence originates from a woman under 40 in good health and CMV-seropositive. Sequencing was performed on PBMCs. V and J are TRBV15 and TRBJ1-1; D is undetermined. The CDR3 spells CATSRDYLNSEAFF. The CDR3 bases are TGTGCCACCAGCAGAGATTATCTAAACTCCGAAGCTTTCTTT.